Listed below are T cell receptor beta chains from one sample, sequenced in a study of CD8 T cells in ankylosing spondylitis. TCRdb ran MiXCR on the 5' RACE reads and lists one entry per CDR3 protein. Of about 330,000 distinct CDR3 sequences in the sample, 7.5% to 9% were seen once. What was sequenced was blood, either unsorted or a sorted T cell fraction (not recorded which). The receptors shown here come from a male donor with ankylosing spondylitis. Both conserved end residues are part of each CDR3. Size is stated for part of the rows, as once, few or many counts, or as a class when the clone is expanded.

TRBV19,NA,14,CASSSLPTGVGYTF
TRBV7-3,NA,13,CASSPNRVNEQFF
TRBV5-1,few,15,CASSLVQGRGTEAFF
TRBV18,few,13,CASLGQGANEQFF
TRBV7-3,few,16,CASSLLGGRGTGELFF
TRBV18,NA,13,CASSPMGHTEAFF
TRBV6-1,many,16,CASKRDSAANTGELFF
TRBV2,NA,16,CASSEGGGARYNEQFF
TRBV15,NA,13,CATSRGLNYEQYF
TRBV20-1,NA,14,CSARSSGIGYEQYF
TRBV20-1,NA,16,CSARLRAGAGYNEQFF
TRBV20-1,NA,14,CSAPNGVVQETQYF
TRBV6-2/TRBV6-3,many,16,CASSYRGVSGANVLTF
TRBV5-1,few,14,CASSGSNLVGEQYF
TRBV27,NA,13,CASSLLIGLEAFF
TRBV6-5,many,16,CASSYSGGLTIAEAFF
TRBV3-1,NA,14,CASSRTPSNEKLFF
TRBV9,NA,15,CASSPGIAASYEQYF
TRBV20-1,many,12,CSARDRLYEQYF
TRBV3-1,few,15,CASSQSASGNYEQYF
TRBV28,few,13,CASSGLVWDEQYF
TRBV12-3/TRBV12-4,NA,15,CASSPVGQGSREQYF
TRBV20-1,few,14,CSASSARVGYEQYF
TRBV3-1,many,14,CASSQTRVAYEQYF
TRBV12-3/TRBV12-4,few,18,CASSIPGTSGIPGDTQYF
TRBV5-1,many,11,CASSTRDEQYF
TRBV20-1,NA,15,CSARSGAETGNEQFF
TRBV20-1,NA,14,CSAREGGRADEQFF
TRBV7-9,NA,16,CASSFGDSGRIYEQYF
TRBV20-1,NA,13,CSARDLADYEQYF
TRBV7-8,many,14,CASSLVGNTNEQYF
TRBV6-5,NA,14,CASIYGQGAYEQYF
TRBV21-1,few,17,CASSKALSGSRSSEQFF
TRBV28,few,14,CASSAIGTFLGRYF
TRBV20-1,NA,13,CSALGQDFYEQYF